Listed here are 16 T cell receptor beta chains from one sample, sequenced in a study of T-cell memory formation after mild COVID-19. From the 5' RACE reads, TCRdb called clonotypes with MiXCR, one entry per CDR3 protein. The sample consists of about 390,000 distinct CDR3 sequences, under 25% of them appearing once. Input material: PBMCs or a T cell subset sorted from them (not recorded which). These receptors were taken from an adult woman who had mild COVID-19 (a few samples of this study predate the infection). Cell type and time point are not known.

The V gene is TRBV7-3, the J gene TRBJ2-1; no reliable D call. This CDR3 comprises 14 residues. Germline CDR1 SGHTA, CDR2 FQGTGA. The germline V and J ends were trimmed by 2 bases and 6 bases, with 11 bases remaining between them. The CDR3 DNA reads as TGTGCCAGCAGCTTATCCCGCGCAGGCAATGAGCAGTTCTTC. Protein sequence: CASSLSRAGNEQFF.

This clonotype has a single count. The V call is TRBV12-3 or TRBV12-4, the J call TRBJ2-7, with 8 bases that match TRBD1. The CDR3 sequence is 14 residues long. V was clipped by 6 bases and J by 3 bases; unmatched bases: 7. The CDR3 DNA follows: TGTGCCAGCAGGAAGGACAGGGAGGTCTACGAGCAGTACTTC. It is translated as CASRKDREVYEQYF.

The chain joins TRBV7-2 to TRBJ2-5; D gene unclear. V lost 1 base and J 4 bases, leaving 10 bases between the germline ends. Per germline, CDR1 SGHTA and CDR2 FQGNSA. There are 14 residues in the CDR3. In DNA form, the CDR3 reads TGTGCCAGCAGCTTAGAACCCTGGGGAGAGACCCAGTACTTC. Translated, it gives CASSLEPWGETQYF.

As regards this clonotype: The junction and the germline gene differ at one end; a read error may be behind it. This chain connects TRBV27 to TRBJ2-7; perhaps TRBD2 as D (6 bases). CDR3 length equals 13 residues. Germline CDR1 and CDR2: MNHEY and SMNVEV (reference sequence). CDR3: CASSRDSSFEQYF. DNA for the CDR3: TGTGCCAGTTCCCGGGACTCCTCCTTCGAGCAGTACTTC.

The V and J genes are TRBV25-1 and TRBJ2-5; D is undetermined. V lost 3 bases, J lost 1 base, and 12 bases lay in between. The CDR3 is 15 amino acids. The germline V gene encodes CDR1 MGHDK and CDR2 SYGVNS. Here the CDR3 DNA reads TGTGCCAGCAGTGACCCCATTAGGTTCCAAGAGACCCAGTACTTC. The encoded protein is CASSDPIRFQETQYF.

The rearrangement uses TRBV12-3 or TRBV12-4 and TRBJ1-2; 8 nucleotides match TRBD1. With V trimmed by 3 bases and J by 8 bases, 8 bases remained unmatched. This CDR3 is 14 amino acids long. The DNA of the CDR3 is TGTGCCAGCAGTTTCCGACAGGGGATGGGAGGCTACACCTTC. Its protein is CASSFRQGMGGYTF.

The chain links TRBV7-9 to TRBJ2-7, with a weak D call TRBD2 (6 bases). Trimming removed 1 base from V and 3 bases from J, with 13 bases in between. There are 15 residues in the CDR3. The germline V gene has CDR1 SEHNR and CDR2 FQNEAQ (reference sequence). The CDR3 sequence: CASSLGRELLYEQYF. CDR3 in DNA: TGTGCCAGCAGCTTAGGTCGGGAGTTGCTCTACGAGCAGTACTTC.

The CDR3 reads CASGAGGITDTQYF. The DNA for the CDR3 is TGCGCCAGCGGAGCGGGGGGTATCACAGATACGCAGTATTTT. The V and J genes are TRBV5-1 and TRBJ2-3; TRBD2 matches at 9 bases. CDR1 SGHRS and CDR2 YFSETQ come from the germline V gene. CDR3 size: 14 residues. The trim removed 7 bases at V and 2 bases at J, leaving 5 bases unmatched.

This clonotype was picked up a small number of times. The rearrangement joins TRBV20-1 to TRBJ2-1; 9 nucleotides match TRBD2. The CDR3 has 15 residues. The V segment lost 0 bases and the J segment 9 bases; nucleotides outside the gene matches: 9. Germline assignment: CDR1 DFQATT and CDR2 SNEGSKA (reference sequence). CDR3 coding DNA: TGCAGTGCTAGAGAACTGACTAGCGGTAGTGGTGAGCAGTTCTTC. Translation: CSARELTSGSGEQFF.

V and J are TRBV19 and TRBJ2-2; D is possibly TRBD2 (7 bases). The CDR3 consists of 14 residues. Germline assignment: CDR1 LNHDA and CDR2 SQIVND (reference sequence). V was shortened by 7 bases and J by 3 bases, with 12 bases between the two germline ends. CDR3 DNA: TGTGCCAGTAAGGGGGGGCTGGACACCGGGGAGCTGTTTTTT. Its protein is CASKGGLDTGELFF. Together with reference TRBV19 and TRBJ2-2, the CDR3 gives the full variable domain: DGGITQSPKYLFRKEGQNVTLSCEQNLNHDAMYWYRQDPGQGLRLIYYSQIVNDFQKGDIAEGYSVSREKKESFPLTVTSAQKNPTAFYLCASKGGLDTGELFFGEGSRLTVL.

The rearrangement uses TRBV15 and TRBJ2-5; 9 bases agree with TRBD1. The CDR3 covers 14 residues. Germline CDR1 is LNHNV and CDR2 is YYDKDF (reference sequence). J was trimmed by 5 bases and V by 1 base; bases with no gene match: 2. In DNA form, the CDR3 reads TGTGCCACCAGCAGAGGGGGGACAGGGGAGACCCAGTACTTC. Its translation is CATSRGGTGETQYF.

The CDR3 sequence: CASSPGTGARGTEAFF. The CDR3 DNA is TGTGCCAGCAGCCCCGGGACAGGGGCCCGGGGGACTGAAGCTTTCTTT. This chain connects TRBV9 to TRBJ1-1; TRBD1 aligns across 10 bases. Germline V CDR1 and CDR2: SGDLS, YYNGEE. CDR3 size: 16 residues. Trimming took 4 bases from V and 5 from J; bases not matched to a gene: 11.

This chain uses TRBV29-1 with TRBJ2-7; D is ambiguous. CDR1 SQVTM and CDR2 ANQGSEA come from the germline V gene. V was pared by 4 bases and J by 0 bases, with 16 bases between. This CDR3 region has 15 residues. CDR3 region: CSVVARYQSSYEQYF. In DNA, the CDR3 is TGCAGCGTTGTCGCCAGGTACCAGAGCTCCTACGAGCAGTACTTC.

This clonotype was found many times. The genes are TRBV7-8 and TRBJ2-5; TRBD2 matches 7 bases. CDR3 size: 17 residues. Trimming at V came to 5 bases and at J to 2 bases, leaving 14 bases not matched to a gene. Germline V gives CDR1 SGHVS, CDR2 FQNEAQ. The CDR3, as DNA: TGTGCCAGCAGCGCGGGGGTGGGCGGGAGAGGACAAGAGACCCAGTACTTC. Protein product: CASSAGVGGRGQETQYF.

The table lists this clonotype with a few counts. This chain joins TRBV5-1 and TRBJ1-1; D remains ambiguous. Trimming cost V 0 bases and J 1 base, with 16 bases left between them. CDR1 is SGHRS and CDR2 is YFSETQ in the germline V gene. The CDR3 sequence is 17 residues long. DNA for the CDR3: TGCGCCAGCAGCTTGGATCGGGAAGGAGCTTCGAACACTGAAGCTTTCTTT. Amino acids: CASSLDREGASNTEAFF.

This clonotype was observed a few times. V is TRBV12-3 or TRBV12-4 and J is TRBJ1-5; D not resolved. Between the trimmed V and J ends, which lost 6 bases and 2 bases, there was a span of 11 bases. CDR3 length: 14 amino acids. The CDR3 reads CASRPRAGNQPQHF. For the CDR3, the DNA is TGTGCCAGCAGGCCCCGGGCCGGCAATCAGCCCCAGCATTTT.